The 12 T cell receptor beta chains listed next were all sequenced from one sample in a study of blood T cell repertoires in COVID-19. TCRdb's table, derived via immunoSEQ multiplex PCR, lists solely in-frame clones and lacks some. This sample has some 190,000 clones, with about 80% found just once. Source material: PBMCs or T cells enriched from blood (not recorded which). The receptors were gathered from a man aged 60 to 69 who had been exposed to COVID-19.

The chain carries TRBV19 and TRBJ2-7, with D perhaps TRBD2 (6 bases). The germline V gene has CDR1 LNHDA and CDR2 SQIVND (reference sequence). The CDR3 is made up of 14 amino acids. Trimming removed 4 bases at V and 3 bases at J, with 13 bases between. The CDR3 spells CASSRGGSGYEQYF. CDR3 in DNA: TGTGCCAGTAGTAGAGGAGGTAGCGGCTACGAGCAGTACTTC. Drawing the rest from reference TRBV19 and TRBJ2-7, the complete variable domain is DGGITQSPKYLFRKEGQNVTLSCEQNLNHDAMYWYRQDPGQGLRLIYYSQIVNDFQKGDIAEGYSVSREKKESFPLTVTSAQKNPTAFYLCASSRGGSGYEQYFGPGTRLTVT.

V gene TRBV6-5 combines with J gene TRBJ1-6; 9 positions match TRBD1. CDR1 is MNHEY, CDR2 SVGAGI, per germline. The CDR3 is 15 residues long. V lost 6 bases, J lost 10 bases, and 10 bases stayed unmatched. Here the CDR3 DNA reads TGTGCCAGCAGGGCCCAGGGACAGGGAGGGTCACCCCTCCACTTT. It translates to CASRAQGQGGSPLHF.

The chain employs TRBV13 and TRBJ1-6; D is unclear. Germline lookup yields CDR1 PRHDT and CDR2 FYEKMQ (reference sequence). Trimming took 0 bases from V and 7 from J, leaving 7 bases between them. The CDR3 is made up of 14 amino acids. In DNA form, the CDR3 reads TGTGCCAGCAGCTTAGGCCGACACAATTCACCCCTCCACTTT. This translates into CASSLGRHNSPLHF.

This clone was found a few times. In nucleotides, the CDR3 is TGTGCCAGCAGCTTTAATCCGGACAGGGCCTTCTACGAGCAGTACTTC. It codes for CASSFNPDRAFYEQYF. This sequence joins TRBV9 and TRBJ2-7; 8 bases line up with TRBD1. The CDR3 is 16 amino acids. Germline V gene lookup returns CDR1 SGDLS and CDR2 YYNGEE. J lost 3 bases, V lost 4 bases, and 12 bases had no gene match.

The chain joins TRBV7-8 to TRBJ2-3, with TRBD2 matching 7 bases. Trimming at V came to 5 bases and at J to 0 bases, leaving 8 bases not matched to a gene. CDR1 and CDR2 (germline): SGHVS, FQNEAQ. The CDR3 extends over 16 amino acids. The CDR3 reads CASSPTSDPSTDTQYF. CDR3 DNA sequence: TGTGCCAGCAGCCCCACTAGCGATCCTAGCACAGATACGCAGTATTTT.

This sequence joins TRBV9 and TRBJ2-2, with D possibly matching TRBD1 (6 bases). Trimming removed 0 bases at V and 4 bases at J, with 10 bases between. CDR1 and CDR2 from the germline V gene are SGDLS and YYNGEE. The CDR3 totals 15 residues. CDR3 loop: CASSVGGRGTGELFF. CDR3 bases: TGTGCCAGCAGCGTAGGGGGCAGGGGCACCGGGGAGCTGTTTTTT.

The CDR3 sequence: CASSFGDSLYGYTF. The DNA for the CDR3 is TGCGCCAGCAGCTTTGGAGACAGTCTATATGGCTACACCTTC. This chain connects TRBV5-1 to TRBJ1-2; possibly TRBD1 for D (5 bases). With 2 bases removed from V and 5 bases from J, the gap between germline ends came to 13 bases. Germline values: CDR1 SGHRS, CDR2 YFSETQ. The CDR3 runs 14 residues. Based on the CDR3 plus reference TRBV5-1 and TRBJ1-2, the full variable domain is KAGVTQTPRYLIKTRGQQVTLSCSPISGHRSVSWYQQTPGQGLQFLFEYFSETQRNKGNFPGRFSGRQFSNSRSEMNVSTLELGDSALYLCASSFGDSLYGYTFGSGTRLTVV.

The chain recombines TRBV28 with TRBJ2-5; 13 bases are shared with TRBD2. The length of the CDR3 is 18 residues. Germline V gene lookup returns CDR1 MDHEN and CDR2 SYDVKM. The V segment lost 5 bases and the J segment 2 bases; nucleotides outside the gene matches: 11. The CDR3 DNA follows: TGTGCCAGCAGTCCTTTGGCACAACTAGCGGGAGGGCAAGAGACCCAGTACTTC. Its protein is CASSPLAQLAGGQETQYF.

This sequence joins TRBV29-1 and TRBJ2-7, with D unresolved. This CDR3 contains 11 residues. V lost 4 bases to trimming and J lost 2 bases, with 6 bases between them. From germline, CDR1 is SQVTM and CDR2 ANQGSEA. In DNA, the CDR3 is TGCAGCGTTGGAGTGCCCTACGAGCAGTACTTC. Encoded protein: CSVGVPYEQYF.

The chain uses TRBV19 and TRBJ2-3; D possibly corresponds to TRBD2 (6 bases). V shed 10 bases and J shed 7 bases, with 27 bases lying between them. The CDR3 length is 16 residues. Germline V gene sequence: CDR1 LNHDA, CDR2 SQIVND (reference sequence). Here the CDR3 reads CATSRTSSVGLNTQYF. The CDR3 bases are TGTGCCACCTCCCGAACCTCTAGCGTGGGTTTGAATACGCAGTATTTT. Complete variable domain (other parts from reference TRBV19 and TRBJ2-3): DGGITQSPKYLFRKEGQNVTLSCEQNLNHDAMYWYRQDPGQGLRLIYYSQIVNDFQKGDIAEGYSVSREKKESFPLTVTSAQKNPTAFYLCATSRTSSVGLNTQYFGPGTRLTVL.

The rearrangement links TRBV6-2 or TRBV6-3 to TRBJ2-1; 11 positions agree with TRBD2. The V segment lost 4 bases and the J segment 0 bases; nucleotides outside the gene matches: 2. The CDR3 is 16 amino acids. The V gene's germline CDR1 is MNHEY and CDR2 SVGEGT. The CDR3 DNA reads as TGTGCCAGCAGTTCTACTAGCGGGAGCTCCTACAATGAGCAGTTCTTC. Its translation: CASSSTSGSSYNEQFF.

The chain's CDR3 is CASSLTAGSLRNEQFF. As DNA, the CDR3 is TGTGCCAGCAGCTTGACGGCAGGGTCCCTTCGGAATGAGCAGTTCTTC. The V and J genes are TRBV5-4 and TRBJ2-1; weak D call: TRBD1 (5 bases). Germline V gives CDR1 SGHNT, CDR2 YYREEE (reference sequence). The V end lost 1 base, the J end lost 7 bases, and 18 bases lay between the germline ends. The CDR3 spans 16 residues. The full variable domain, in which reference TRBV5-4 and TRBJ2-1 provide the parts outside the CDR3, is ETGVTQSPTHLIKTRGQQVTLRCSSQSGHNTVSWYQQALGQGPQFIFQYYREEENGRGNFPPRFSGLQFPNYSSELNVNALELDDSALYLCASSLTAGSLRNEQFFGPGTRLTVL.